Listed below are T cell receptor beta chains from one sample, sequenced in a study of blood T cells in healthy people across ages. MiXCR, applied by TCRdb to the 5' RACE reads, yields one record per CDR3 protein. The table includes around 500,000 distinct CDR3 sequences, 45% to 55% detected once. Material: blood. The source of these receptors is an older man in good health. Both conserved end residues are part of each CDR3. A D gene is named only where the DNA matches it firmly. Clone sizes are given selectively: once, few, many, or a class where the clone is expanded.

clone size	V gene	D gene	J gene	CDR3 protein	CDR3 DNA
-	TRBV10-3	-	TRBJ1-4	CAATEGTLNEKLFF	TGTGCCGCCACAGAAGGGACACTCAATGAAAAACTGTTTTTT
-	TRBV5-1	-	TRBJ2-7	CASSLEPRISYEQYF	TGCGCCAGCAGCTTAGAACCTCGAATCTCCTACGAGCAGTACTTC
many	TRBV4-3	-	TRBJ2-7	CASSKSGGTLEQYF	TGCGCCAGCAGCAAAAGTGGTGGGACCCTCGAGCAGTACTTC
once	TRBV2	-	TRBJ2-3	CASSALGQSSTDTQYF	TGTGCCAGCAGTGCCCTAGGACAGTCCAGCACAGATACGCAGTATTTT
-	TRBV2	TRBD1	TRBJ2-3	CASTRRQGAGDTQYF	TGTGCCAGCACCAGACGACAGGGGGCTGGAGATACGCAGTATTTT
once	TRBV6-2/TRBV6-3	TRBD1	TRBJ1-5	CASLPRDRVSQPQHF	TGTGCCAGCCTACCCCGGGACAGGGTGTCTCAGCCCCAGCATTTT
many	TRBV6-6	-	TRBJ2-7	CASNGGGAGNYEQYF	TGTGCCAGCAACGGGGGCGGGGCAGGGAACTACGAGCAGTACTTC
-	TRBV12-3/TRBV12-4	TRBD2	TRBJ2-7	CASTLGTSGTFEQYF	TGTGCCAGCACCTTAGGGACTAGCGGGACTTTCGAGCAGTACTTC
many	TRBV6-5	-	TRBJ2-1	CASSYSINGGHNEQFF	TGTGCCAGCAGTTACTCGATTAACGGGGGGCACAATGAGCAGTTCTTC
-	TRBV12-3/TRBV12-4	-	TRBJ1-5	CAAGLDQPQHF	TGTGCCGCGGGGTTGGATCAGCCCCAGCATTTT
-	TRBV12-3/TRBV12-4	-	TRBJ2-4	CASSKETAAKNIQYF	TGTGCCAGCAGCAAAGAGACAGCAGCCAAAAACATTCAGTACTTC
-	TRBV6-2/TRBV6-3	-	TRBJ1-1	CASSYKPDTEAFF	TGTGCCAGCAGTTATAAACCAGACACTGAAGCTTTCTTT
-	TRBV21-1	-	TRBJ2-3	CASSPSPQGDDADTQYF	TGTGCCAGCAGCCCTTCGCCACAGGGGGATGACGCAGATACGCAGTATTTT
-	TRBV20-1	-	TRBJ1-5	CSARGGPSNQPQHF	TGCAGTGCTAGGGGTGGTCCTAGCAATCAGCCCCAGCATTTT
many	TRBV29-1	-	TRBJ2-7	CSVRRTGYEQYF	TGCAGCGTTCGTAGAACAGGGTACGAGCAGTACTTC
-	TRBV2	TRBD2	TRBJ2-3	CASRQVGGSTDTQYF	TGTGCCAGCAGGCAGGTCGGGGGGAGCACAGATACGCAGTATTTT
-	TRBV3-1	TRBD2	TRBJ2-1	CASSLPGTSSDEQFF	TGTGCCAGCAGCTTACCCGGGACTAGCAGCGATGAGCAGTTCTTC
-	TRBV3-1	-	TRBJ2-3	CASSQWATGDTQYF	TGTGCCAGCAGCCAATGGGCCACAGGGGATACGCAGTATTTT
once	TRBV7-9	-	TRBJ2-1	CTSSPLGSSFDEQFF	TGTACCAGCAGCCCCTTGGGGAGTAGCTTTGATGAGCAGTTCTTC
once	TRBV3-1	-	TRBJ1-2	CASSYGSRGSGYTF	TGTGCCAGCAGCTACGGTAGTAGGGGGTCCGGCTACACCTTC
-	TRBV20-1	TRBD1	TRBJ2-1	CSARDAGQVYNEQFF	TGCAGTGCTAGAGATGCGGGACAGGTATACAATGAGCAGTTCTTC
once	TRBV5-1	TRBD1	TRBJ2-1	CASSRVRQGVYNEQFF	TGCGCCAGCAGCCGTGTAAGACAGGGGGTCTACAATGAGCAGTTCTTC
few	TRBV28	TRBD2	TRBJ2-1	CASSYRTSHGGYNEQFF	TGTGCCAGCAGTTACAGGACTAGTCATGGCGGCTACAATGAGCAGTTCTTC
-	TRBV9	TRBD2	TRBJ2-7	CASSVGTSGSHGEQYF	TGTGCCAGCAGCGTGGGGACTAGCGGCTCTCATGGCGAGCAGTACTTC
few	TRBV7-2	-	TRBJ2-1	CASSLDGGRSLNEQFF	TGTGCCAGCAGCTTAGATGGGGGGAGGTCTTTGAATGAGCAGTTCTTC
few	TRBV7-9	-	TRBJ1-6	CAYGGVRNSPLHF	TGTGCCTACGGGGGTGTTCGTAATTCACCCCTCCACTTT
many	TRBV6-6	-	TRBJ2-1	CASSYSPGHRDEQFF	TGTGCCAGCAGTTACTCCCCAGGACATCGTGATGAGCAGTTCTTC
-	TRBV5-5	TRBD2	TRBJ2-1	CASSYYHLAGNYNEQFF	TGTGCCAGCAGTTACTACCATCTAGCGGGAAACTACAATGAGCAGTTCTTC
many	TRBV20-1	-	TRBJ2-5	CSETGLEETQYF	TGCAGCGAAACGGGACTTGAGGAGACCCAGTACTTC